These 18 T cell receptor beta chains share one sample of origin, sequenced in a study of shared clonotypes between healthy human individuals. Libraries were prepared by immunoSEQ multiplex PCR; TCRdb keeps only in-frame clonotypes and omits some of them. Found here are around 700,000 clones, around 67% of them singletons; the top ten hold under 2%. The sample was memory CD4+ T cells sorted from blood. As to subset: CD45RA-negative fraction. These receptors originate from a woman in her thirties in good health.

The rearrangement links TRBV15 to TRBJ2-3; the D gene could be TRBD1 or TRBD2 (5 bases each). The CDR3 is made up of 16 amino acids. Between the trimmed V and J ends, which lost 0 bases and 2 bases, there was a span of 12 bases. From germline, CDR1 is LNHNV and CDR2 YYDKDF (reference sequence). CDR3 residues: CATSRDLLGATDTQYF. The CDR3 nucleotides are TGTGCCACCAGCAGAGATCTACTAGGGGCCACAGATACGCAGTATTTT.

The rearrangement joins TRBV19 to TRBJ1-6; 8 bases match TRBD1. Germline lookup yields CDR1 LNHDA and CDR2 SQIVND (reference sequence). The CDR3 sequence is 14 residues long. J lost 7 bases, V lost 7 bases, and 6 bases had no gene match. CDR3 loop: CASKGQGLNSPLHF. CDR3 sequence (DNA): TGTGCCAGTAAAGGACAGGGTCTGAATTCACCCCTCCACTTT.

This rearrangement joins TRBV28 to TRBJ2-2, with D possibly matching TRBD1 (6 bases). The CDR3 contains 13 residues. Looked up from germline, CDR1 is MDHEN and CDR2 is SYDVKM. Trimming shortened V by 7 bases and J by 5 bases, and 11 bases separated the two germline ends. This CDR3 is CASINRETGELFF. The DNA of the CDR3 is TGTGCCAGCATCAACAGGGAGACCGGGGAGCTGTTTTTT.

As regards this clone: Additional DNA sequences in this sample encode the identical CDR3. The V and J genes are TRBV5-1 and TRBJ2-5; 7 bases match TRBD1. In germline, CDR1 is SGHRS, CDR2 YFSETQ. This CDR3 spans 17 amino acids. V trimming: 3 bases; J trimming: 2 bases; junction bases outside the gene matches: 13. The CDR3 loop is CASSSGQSNLRQETQYF. In DNA form, the CDR3 reads TGCGCCAGCAGCTCGGGACAGTCCAACCTGCGGCAAGAGACCCAGTACTTC.

V gene TRBV5-1 combines with J gene TRBJ2-5; the D gene is possibly TRBD2 (5 bases). Germline CDR1 SGHRS, CDR2 YFSETQ. The CDR3 is 17 residues long. Deletions cut 4 bases from V and 3 bases from J, with 22 bases between. CDR3 nucleotide sequence: TGCGCCAGCAGCCCAGGTTGGACGTTCAGCGGCGAAGAGACCCAGTACTTC. It is translated as CASSPGWTFSGEETQYF.

The chain links TRBV27 to TRBJ1-6; 8 nucleotides align to TRBD1. J was trimmed by 9 bases and V by 4 bases; bases with no gene match: 14. Germline V gene data show CDR1 as MNHEY and CDR2 as SMNVEV (reference sequence). The CDR3 sequence is 17 residues long. The CDR3 sequence is CASSWGTSGGGSSPLHF. Here the CDR3 DNA reads TGTGCCAGCAGTTGGGGGACTTCAGGGGGCGGGAGTTCACCCCTCCACTTT.

The chain carries TRBV6-6 and TRBJ2-1; TRBD2 aligns across 8 bases. The ends lost 7 bases at V and 2 bases at J; junction bases unmatched: 7. The CDR3 is made up of 15 amino acids. Germline lookup yields CDR1 MNHNY and CDR2 SVGAGI (reference sequence). The CDR3 DNA follows: TGTGCCAGCACCCACGCGGGAGGAACCTACAATGAGCAGTTCTTC. Protein sequence: CASTHAGGTYNEQFF.

This clone has a count of ten or more. The chain is built from TRBV2 and TRBJ2-3; TRBD2 might be the D (5 bases). CDR1 SNHLY and CDR2 FYNNEI come from the germline V gene. V lost 8 bases to trimming and J lost 2 bases, with 17 bases between them. The CDR3 extends over 15 amino acids. CDR3 nucleotide sequence: TGTGCCAGCCGAAAATTAGCGTCTTTCACAGATACGCAGTATTTT. Protein: CASRKLASFTDTQYF.

For this clone: With only one base between it and a far larger clone, this is likely a read error. Other DNA sequences from this sample encode an identical CDR3 as well. The chain joins TRBV7-9 to TRBJ2-6, with D tentatively TRBD1 or TRBD2 (6 bases each). Trimming stripped 5 bases from V and 0 bases from J, with 17 bases between. The CDR3 has 18 amino acids. Germline V gene lookup returns CDR1 SEHNR and CDR2 FQNEAQ (reference sequence). DNA for the CDR3: TGTGCCAGCAGCCCCATGGGGGGCGGTCACTCTGGGGCCAACGTCCTGACTTTC. This encodes CASSPMGGGHSGANVLTF.

This clone was detected only a few times. CDR3 in amino acids: CASTRTGADNQPQHF. For the CDR3, the DNA is TGTGCCAGCACCCGAACAGGGGCCGACAATCAGCCCCAGCATTTT. J is TRBJ1-5 and V is TRBV7-9; 7 nucleotides agree with TRBD1. The CDR3 consists of 15 residues. V was pared by 7 bases and J by 3 bases, with 9 bases of the junction left unmatched. The germline CDR1 and CDR2 sequences are SEHNR and FQNEAQ (reference sequence).

CDR3 amino acids: CASTDQRGGYTF. The CDR3 nucleotides read TGCGCCAGCACGGACCAAAGAGGTGGCTACACCTTC. The gene calls are TRBV5-1 and TRBJ1-2; the D is unclear. V was cut by 6 bases and J by 7 bases, with 13 bases left in between. This CDR3 has 12 residues. The germline V gene has CDR1 SGHRS and CDR2 YFSETQ. Looking up the rest from reference TRBV5-1 and TRBJ1-2 gives the full variable domain: KAGVTQTPRYLIKTRGQQVTLSCSPISGHRSVSWYQQTPGQGLQFLFEYFSETQRNKGNFPGRFSGRQFSNSRSEMNVSTLELGDSALYLCASTDQRGGYTFGSGTRLTVV.

V is TRBV5-4 and J is TRBJ2-7, with TRBD2 matching over 14 bases. Losses at the gene ends were 0 bases for V and 4 bases for J; bases not matched to a gene: 3. The germline V gene has CDR1 SGHNT and CDR2 YYREEE (reference sequence). This CDR3 comprises 16 residues. The CDR3 coding sequence is TGTGCCAGCAGCTTGGCGGGACTAGCGGGAGTTTACGAGCAGTACTTC. Its translation: CASSLAGLAGVYEQYF.

Here the CDR3 DNA reads TGTGCCTGGAGTTCACCGCGGACGAGAAACTATGGCTACACCTTC. This gives the protein CAWSSPRTRNYGYTF. V is TRBV30 and J is TRBJ1-2, with D hard to call. The CDR3 runs 15 residues. Trimming removed 2 bases at V and 2 bases at J, with 15 bases between. Per the germline V gene, CDR1 is GTSNPN and CDR2 is SVGIG (reference sequence).

The rearrangement links TRBV5-1 to TRBJ1-1; TRBD1 agrees at 8 bases. CDR1 SGHRS and CDR2 YFSETQ come from the germline V gene. The CDR3 covers 13 residues. V shed 2 bases and J 5 bases; nucleotides not matched to a gene: 2. CDR3 in DNA: TGCGCCAGCAGCTTCAGGGGGCGGACTGAAGCTTTCTTT. It is translated as CASSFRGRTEAFF.

The genes are TRBV5-1 and TRBJ2-7; D not resolved. Germline V gives CDR1 SGHRS, CDR2 YFSETQ. V was cut by 0 bases and J by 3 bases, with 10 bases left in between. The CDR3 runs 14 residues. CDR3 in amino acids: CASSLVGKNYEQYF. The CDR3 DNA is TGCGCCAGCAGCTTGGTGGGGAAAAACTACGAGCAGTACTTC.

V gene TRBV28 combines with J gene TRBJ2-1; TRBD2 is a possible D gene (6 bases). Between the trimmed V and J ends, which lost 10 bases and 10 bases, there was a span of 14 bases. CDR1 and CDR2 (germline): MDHEN, SYDVKM. The CDR3 has 11 residues. CDR3 sequence reads: CAISGLFEQFF. DNA of the CDR3: TGTGCCATCTCGGGACTTTTCGAGCAGTTCTTC. Full variable domain (outside the CDR3, taken from reference TRBV28 and TRBJ2-1): DVKVTQSSRYLVKRTGEKVFLECVQDMDHENMFWYRQDPGLGLRLIYFSYDVKMKEKGDIPEGYSVSREKKERFSLILESASTNQTSMYLCAISGLFEQFFGPGTRLTVL.

This chain connects TRBV5-4 to TRBJ1-4; D is unclear. Trimming removed 0 bases from V and 3 bases from J, with 12 bases in between. The CDR3 contains 16 residues. CDR1 and CDR2 from the germline V gene are SGHNT and YYREEE (reference sequence). DNA of the CDR3: TGTGCCAGCAGCTTGGAAATCAGCAACCCTAATGAAAAACTGTTTTTT. The encoded protein is CASSLEISNPNEKLFF.

V and J are TRBV4-2 and TRBJ1-2, with TRBD1 matching 7 bases. The CDR3 length is 16 residues. After removal of 0 bases from V and 8 bases from J, the junction contained 12 bases not matched to a gene. Germline CDR1 LGHNA, CDR2 YNFKEQ. CDR3 residues: CASSQDRGEGALGYTF. As DNA, the CDR3 is TGTGCCAGCAGCCAAGATCGGGGTGAGGGGGCGTTGGGCTACACCTTC.